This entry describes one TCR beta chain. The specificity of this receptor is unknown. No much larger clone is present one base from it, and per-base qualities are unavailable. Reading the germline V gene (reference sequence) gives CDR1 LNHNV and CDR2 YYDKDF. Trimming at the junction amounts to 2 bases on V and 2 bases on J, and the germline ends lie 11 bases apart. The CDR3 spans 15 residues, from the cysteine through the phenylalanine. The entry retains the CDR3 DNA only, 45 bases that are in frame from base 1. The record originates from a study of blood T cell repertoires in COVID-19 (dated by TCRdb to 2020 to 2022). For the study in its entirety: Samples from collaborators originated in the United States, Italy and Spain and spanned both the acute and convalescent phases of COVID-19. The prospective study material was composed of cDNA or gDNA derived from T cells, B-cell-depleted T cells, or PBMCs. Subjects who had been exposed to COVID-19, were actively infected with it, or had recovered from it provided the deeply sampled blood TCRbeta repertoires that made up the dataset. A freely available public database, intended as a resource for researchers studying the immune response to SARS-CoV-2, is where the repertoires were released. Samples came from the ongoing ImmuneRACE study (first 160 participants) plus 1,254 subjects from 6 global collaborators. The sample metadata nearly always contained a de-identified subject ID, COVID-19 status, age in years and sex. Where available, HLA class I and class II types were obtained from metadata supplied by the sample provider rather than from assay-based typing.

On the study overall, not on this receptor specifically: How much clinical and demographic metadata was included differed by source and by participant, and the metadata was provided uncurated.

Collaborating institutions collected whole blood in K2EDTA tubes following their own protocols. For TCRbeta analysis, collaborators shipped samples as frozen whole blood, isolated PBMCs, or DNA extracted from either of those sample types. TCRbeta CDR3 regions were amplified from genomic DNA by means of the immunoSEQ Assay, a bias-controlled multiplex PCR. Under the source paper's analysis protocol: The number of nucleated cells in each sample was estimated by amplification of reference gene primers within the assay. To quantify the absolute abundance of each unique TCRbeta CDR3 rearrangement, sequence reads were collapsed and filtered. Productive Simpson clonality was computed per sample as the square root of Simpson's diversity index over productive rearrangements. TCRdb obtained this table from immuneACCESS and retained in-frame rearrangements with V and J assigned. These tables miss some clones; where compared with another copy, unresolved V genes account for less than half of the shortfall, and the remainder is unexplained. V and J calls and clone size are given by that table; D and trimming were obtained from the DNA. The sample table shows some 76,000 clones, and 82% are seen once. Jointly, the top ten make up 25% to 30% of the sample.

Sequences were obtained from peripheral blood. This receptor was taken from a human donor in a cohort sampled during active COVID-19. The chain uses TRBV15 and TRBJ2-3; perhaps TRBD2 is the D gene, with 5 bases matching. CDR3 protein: CATSRFRGNTDTQYF. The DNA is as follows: TGTGCCACCAGCAGATTCCGGGGTAACACAGATACGCAGTATTTT. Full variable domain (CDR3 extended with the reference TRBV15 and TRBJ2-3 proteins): DAMVIQNPRYQVTQFGKPVTLSCSQTLNHNVMYWYQQKSSQAPKLLFHYYDKDFNNEADTPDNFQSRRPNTSFCFLDIRSPGLGDTAMYLCATSRFRGNTDTQYFGPGTRLTVL.